This T cell receptor beta chain was sequenced for a study of regulatory T cells in long-lasting Graves disease (dated by TCRdb to the early 2020s). Context from the whole study: In the newly diagnosed Graves' disease group, patients had been taking antithyroid drugs for less than 3 months. A total of some 35 samples underwent TCR sequencing, from about 13 patients with persistent Graves' disease and some 20 patients with newly diagnosed Graves' disease. Peripheral blood TCR sequencing and RNA sequencing compared persistent Graves' disease patients with newly diagnosed Graves' disease patients. The study was conducted in China and was registered as a clinical trial. Summary of the overall study and its limitations: A larger number of public clonotypes was shared among persistent patients (around 3,000) than among newly diagnosed patients (around 890). Compared with newly diagnosed patients, persistent Graves' disease patients had lower TCR Shannon entropy and fewer highly expanded clones, which suggests clonal expansion. Sequencing and analysis were limited to the TCR beta chain. Preferential use of TRBV28, TRBJ1-2 and TRBJ2-5 was observed in persistent disease, whereas TRBV20-1 and TRBJ2-1 were favored in newly diagnosed disease. Because the primary lesion, thyroid tissue, could not be accessed, the study looked at peripheral blood alone. The authors noted that the small sample size was a limitation that may lower accuracy.

Sample time point, as interpreted from the label and publication: newly diagnosed GD, antithyroid drugs for less than 3 months. RNA was extracted from PBMCs in TRIzol for both TCR sequencing and RNA sequencing. The diagnosis of Graves' disease was made according to American Thyroid Association guidelines. Patients for the study were recruited at an endocrinology department in Xi'an, China. Each patient gave approximately 9 milliliters of peripheral blood, collected in an EDTA anticoagulant tube. Ficoll Paque Plus density gradient separation was used to isolate PBMCs, and no further T cell sorting was done. RNA quality was checked with an Agilent 2100 Bioanalyzer and agarose gel, and concentration with a NanoDrop 2000. This clonotype was seen only a few times. Its antigen remains unidentified. Base qualities were left out, and no much larger clone turns up one base away. Measured from the cysteine to the phenylalanine, the CDR3 is 13 residues long. Just the 39-base CDR3 DNA is kept, in frame starting at base 1. V is cut back by 5 bases and J by 8 bases, with 3 bases in the junction unmatched. The germline V gene supplies CDR1 SGHAT and CDR2 FQNNGV.

The library was prepared using multiplex PCR. For sequencing, an Illumina HiSeq 4000 was employed. CDR3 regions were amplified by Arm-PCR with iRepertoire HTBI primers to construct TCR beta libraries. Before sequencing, the PCR products underwent gel purification. The authors' analysis ran thus. Across samples, about 64 TRBV and roughly 13 TRBJ segments were identified and used for gene usage analysis of CDR3 amino acid clonotypes. COPE and FqMerger were used to merge the filtered high-quality paired reads into contigs. Contigs were aligned with BLAST to IMGT TRBV, TRBD and TRBJ reference genes, and CDR3 was defined per IMGT. Highly expanded clones were defined as clonotypes with a frequency above 0.1%. Repertoire diversity was measured by Shannon entropy, and V-J evenness by the Gini coefficient. Public clonotypes were defined as clonotypes shared by more than one individual. TCRdb redid the processing of the public reads, applying fastp at Q25 and MiXCR, and retained in-frame beta chains. For every CDR3 protein sequence, its rows merge into one entry that carries the most common genes and DNA. What appears here as the V and J calls and clone size reflects TCRdb's work, not the paper's. The table for this sample lists some 340,000 distinct CDR3 sequences; 12% of them were counted only once. About 20% of the sample comes from the top ten.

The sample was also reused in another study, on T cells in Graves' hyperthyroidism and ophthalmopathy. The other study reports the following: Graves' hyperthyroidism was defined as stable when no progression to ophthalmopathy occurred over 18 months of follow-up. Hyperthyroidism patients were newly diagnosed, had a disease duration of under 2 months, and were aged 18 to 65 years. Any patient with an uncontrolled infection, another autoimmune disease, pregnancy or lactation was excluded. Diagnoses relied on clinical symptoms, serum thyroxine and TRAb, thyroid ultrasound and orbital computed tomography. For the first round of RT-PCR on the TCR CDR3, the HTBI primer set was used together with the Qiagen OneStep RT-PCR kit. Most expanded thyroid clonotypes (frequency above 0.001) were also detected in blood, a finding suggesting that blood repertoires may reflect thyroid immune responses. In cross-validation, a model built on a 13 V-J signature told ophthalmopathy apart from stable hyperthyroidism with 85% to 90% sensitivity and around 83% specificity, and in testing the same model reached 80%/75%. In validation, the model predicted progression to ophthalmopathy a median of about 6.8 months before onset, with 70% to 71% sensitivity and about 72% specificity. To identify distinguishing TCR V-J signatures, a discovery cohort of 100 or so patients was used, comprising 40 to 45 with Graves' ophthalmopathy and around 60 with stable Graves' hyperthyroidism. Whether ophthalmopathy could be predicted prospectively was tested in an independent validation cohort made up of 18 to 20 hyperthyroidism patients plus 17 patients who later progressed to ophthalmopathy. The 100 discovery patients were randomly split 7:3 into training and test sets. Thyroid tissue and blood T-cell repertoires from several Graves' hyperthyroidism patients were also compared in the study. Following sampling, methimazole starting at 30 mg daily was given to hyperthyroidism patients, and high-dose intravenous methylprednisolone was given to ophthalmopathy patients. The libraries were constructed in a second round of multiplex PCR and then size-selected and purified. The libraries were sequenced on an Illumina HiSeq2000 using paired-end 100 bp reads. Raw data were processed with SOAPnuke, discarding reads with adapters, uncalled bases, mean Phred below 15, or no exact constant-primer or identifier match. COPE v1.2.5 was used to merge high-quality paired reads, and clonotypes were defined as unique nucleotide sequences. MiTCR v1.1 was used to align the clonotypes against IMGT TRBV, TRBD and TRBJ reference segments. The analysis was restricted to V-J combinations with a frequency above 0.0001, which together covered 99.2% of the repertoires. The TCS score was defined as F50 (clonal expansion) divided by E x V (chaos), with BLOSUM62-based TCRdist calculated between CDR3 peptides within each V-J. Welch's t-statistics and random forest reduced 450 to 600 V-J features to 10 to 15, which were used in a naive Bayes classifier (R e1071). Sample size was not statistically predetermined, and investigators were not blinded to group allocation. The paper reports TCR Vbeta CDR3 sequencing of some 140 peripheral blood samples: around 45 ophthalmopathy, around 80 hyperthyroidism and around 17 progressor patients.

The material sequenced was peripheral blood mononuclear cells (PBMCs), taken at new diagnosis, from a patient treated with antithyroid drugs. This chain joins TRBV11-2 to TRBJ1-4; 9 middle bases align to TRBD1. This TCR derives from a woman between 18 and 30 years old with Graves disease. Donor details come from another sample of the same person, matched by shared clones. The sequenced DNA is TGTGCCAGCAGCCCAGACAGGGGGGAAAAACTGTTTTTT. The encoded protein is CASSPDRGEKLFF.